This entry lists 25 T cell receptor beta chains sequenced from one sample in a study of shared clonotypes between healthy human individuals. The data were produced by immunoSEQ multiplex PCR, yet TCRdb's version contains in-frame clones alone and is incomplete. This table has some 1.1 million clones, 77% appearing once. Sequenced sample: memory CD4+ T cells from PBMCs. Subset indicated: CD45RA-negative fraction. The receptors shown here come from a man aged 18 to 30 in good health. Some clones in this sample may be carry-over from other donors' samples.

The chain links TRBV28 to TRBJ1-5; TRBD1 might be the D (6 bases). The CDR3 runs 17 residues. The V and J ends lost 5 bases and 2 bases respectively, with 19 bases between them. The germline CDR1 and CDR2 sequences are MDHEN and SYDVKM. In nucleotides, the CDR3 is TGTGCCAGCAGTCGGAGATCGACAGGCTCCCGCAATCAGCCCCAGCATTTT. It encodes CASSRRSTGSRNQPQHF.

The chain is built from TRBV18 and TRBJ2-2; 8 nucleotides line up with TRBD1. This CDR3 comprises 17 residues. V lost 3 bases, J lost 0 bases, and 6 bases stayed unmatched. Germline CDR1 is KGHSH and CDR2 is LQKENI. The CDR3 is CASSPKQGVTNTGELFF. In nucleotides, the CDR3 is TGTGCCAGCTCACCTAAACAGGGGGTTACGAACACCGGGGAGCTGTTTTTT. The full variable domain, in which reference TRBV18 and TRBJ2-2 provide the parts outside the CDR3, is NAGVMQNPRHLVRRRGQEARLRCSPMKGHSHVYWYRQLPEEGLKFMVYLQKENIIDESGMPKERFSAEFPKEGPSILRIQQVVRGDSAAYFCASSPKQGVTNTGELFFGEGSRLTVL.

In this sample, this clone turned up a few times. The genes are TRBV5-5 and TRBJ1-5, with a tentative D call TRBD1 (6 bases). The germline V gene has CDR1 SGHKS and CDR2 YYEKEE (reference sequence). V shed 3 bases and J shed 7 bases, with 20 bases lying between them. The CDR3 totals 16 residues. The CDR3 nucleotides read TGTGCCAGCAGCTCATTAGGTTCAGGGGCTGGCCAGCCCCAGCATTTT. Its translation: CASSSLGSGAGQPQHF.

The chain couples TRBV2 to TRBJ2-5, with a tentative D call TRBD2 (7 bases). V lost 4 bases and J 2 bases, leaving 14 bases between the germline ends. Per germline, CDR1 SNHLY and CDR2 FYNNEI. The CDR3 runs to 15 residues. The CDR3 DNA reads TGTGCCAGCAGTGTCGACGGGGGGCCTCAAGAGACCCAGTACTTC. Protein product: CASSVDGGPQETQYF. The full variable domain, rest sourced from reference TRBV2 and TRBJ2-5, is EPEVTQTPSHQVTQMGQEVILRCVPISNHLYFYWYRQILGQKVEFLVSFYNNEISEKSEIFDDQFSVERPDGSNFTLKIRSTKLEDSAMYFCASSVDGGPQETQYFGPGTRLLVL.

The CDR3 spells CASSSTGPNNEQFF. In nucleotides, the CDR3 is TGTGCCAGCAGCTCCACGGGACCCAACAATGAGCAGTTCTTC. The rearrangement uses TRBV7-2 and TRBJ2-1; TRBD1 or TRBD2 may be the D gene (5 bases each). V was clipped by 4 bases and J by 5 bases, with 12 bases between them. The CDR3 extends over 14 amino acids. Germline V lookup: CDR1 SGHTA, CDR2 FQGNSA.

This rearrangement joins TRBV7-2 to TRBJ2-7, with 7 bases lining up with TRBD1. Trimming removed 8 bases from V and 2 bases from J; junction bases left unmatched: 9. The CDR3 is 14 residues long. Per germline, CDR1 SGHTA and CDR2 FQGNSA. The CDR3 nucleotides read TGTGCCAGCCATACCGGGACAGAACCCTACGAGCAGTACTTC. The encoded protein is CASHTGTEPYEQYF.

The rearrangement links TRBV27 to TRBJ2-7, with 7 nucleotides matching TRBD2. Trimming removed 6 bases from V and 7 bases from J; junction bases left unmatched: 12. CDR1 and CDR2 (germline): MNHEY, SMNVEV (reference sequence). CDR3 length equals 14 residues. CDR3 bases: TGTGCCAGCAGACCGCTAGCGGTCCTCTCGGAGCAGTACTTC. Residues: CASRPLAVLSEQYF.

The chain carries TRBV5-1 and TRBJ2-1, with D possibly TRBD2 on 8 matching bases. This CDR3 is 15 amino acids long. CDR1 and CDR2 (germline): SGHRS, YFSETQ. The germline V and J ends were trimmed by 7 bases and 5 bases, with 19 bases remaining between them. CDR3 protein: CASAEGAGGHNEQFF. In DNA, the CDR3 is TGCGCCAGCGCGGAGGGGGCGGGAGGCCACAATGAGCAGTTCTTC.

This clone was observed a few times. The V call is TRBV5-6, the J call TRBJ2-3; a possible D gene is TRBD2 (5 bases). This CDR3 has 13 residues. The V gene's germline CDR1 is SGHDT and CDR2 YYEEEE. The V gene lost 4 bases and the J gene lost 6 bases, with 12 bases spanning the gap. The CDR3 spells CASSIITGDTQYF. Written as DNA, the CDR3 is TGTGCCAGCAGCATAATAACGGGGGATACGCAGTATTTT.

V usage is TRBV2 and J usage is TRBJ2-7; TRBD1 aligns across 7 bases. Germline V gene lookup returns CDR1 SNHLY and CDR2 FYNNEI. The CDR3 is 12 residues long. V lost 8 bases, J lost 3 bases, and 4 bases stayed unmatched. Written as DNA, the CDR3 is TGTGCCAGCGGGACAGATCACTACGAGCAGTACTTC. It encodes CASGTDHYEQYF.

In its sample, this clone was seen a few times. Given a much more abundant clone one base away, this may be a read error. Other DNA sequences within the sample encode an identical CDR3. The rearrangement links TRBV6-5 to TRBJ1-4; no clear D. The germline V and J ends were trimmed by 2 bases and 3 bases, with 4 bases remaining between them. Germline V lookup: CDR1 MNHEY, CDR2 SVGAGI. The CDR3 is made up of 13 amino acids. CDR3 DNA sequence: TGTGCCAGCAGTTACAGATCTAATGAAAAACTGTTTTTT. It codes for CASSYRSNEKLFF.

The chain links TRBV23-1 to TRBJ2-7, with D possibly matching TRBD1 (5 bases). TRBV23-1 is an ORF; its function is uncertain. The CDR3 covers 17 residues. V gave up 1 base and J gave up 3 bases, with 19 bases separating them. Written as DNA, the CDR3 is TGCGCCAGCAGTCAATTCAGATCCCAAGGGGCCATCTACGAGCAGTACTTC. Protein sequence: CASSQFRSQGAIYEQYF.

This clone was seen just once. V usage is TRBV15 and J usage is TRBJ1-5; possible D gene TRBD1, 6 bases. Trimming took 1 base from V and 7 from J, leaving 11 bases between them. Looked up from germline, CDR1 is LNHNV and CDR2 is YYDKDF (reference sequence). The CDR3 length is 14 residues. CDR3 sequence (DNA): TGTGCCACCAGCAGAGGGGACACATGGCAGCCCCAGCATTTT. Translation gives CATSRGDTWQPQHF. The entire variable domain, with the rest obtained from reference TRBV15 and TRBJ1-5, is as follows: DAMVIQNPRYQVTQFGKPVTLSCSQTLNHNVMYWYQQKSSQAPKLLFHYYDKDFNNEADTPDNFQSRRPNTSFCFLDIRSPGLGDTAMYLCATSRGDTWQPQHFGDGTRLSIL.

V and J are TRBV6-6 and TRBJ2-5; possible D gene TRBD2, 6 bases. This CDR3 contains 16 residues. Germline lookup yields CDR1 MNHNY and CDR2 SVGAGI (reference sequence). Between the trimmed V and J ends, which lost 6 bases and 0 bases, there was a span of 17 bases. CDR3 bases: TGTGCCAGCAGCCGCTCTAGCGTTACGTACCAAGAGACCCAGTACTTC. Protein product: CASSRSSVTYQETQYF.

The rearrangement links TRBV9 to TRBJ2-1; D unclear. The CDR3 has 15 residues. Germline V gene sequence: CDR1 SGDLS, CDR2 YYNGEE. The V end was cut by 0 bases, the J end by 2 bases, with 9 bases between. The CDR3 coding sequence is TGTGCCAGCAGCGTAGCTTCGGCCCCCTACAATGAGCAGTTCTTC. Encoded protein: CASSVASAPYNEQFF.

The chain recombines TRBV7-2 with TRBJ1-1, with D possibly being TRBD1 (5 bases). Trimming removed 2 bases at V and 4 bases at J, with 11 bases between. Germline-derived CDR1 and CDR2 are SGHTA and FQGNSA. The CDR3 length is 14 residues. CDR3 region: CASSLITGGTEAFF. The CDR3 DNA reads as TGTGCCAGCAGCTTAATAACAGGTGGCACTGAAGCTTTCTTT.

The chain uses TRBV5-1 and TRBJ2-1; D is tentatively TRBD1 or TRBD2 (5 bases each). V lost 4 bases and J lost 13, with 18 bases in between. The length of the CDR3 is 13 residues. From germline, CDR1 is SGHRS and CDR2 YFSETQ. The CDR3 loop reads CASSITTGTRQFF. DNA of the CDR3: TGCGCCAGCAGCATAACAACCGGGACCCGACAGTTCTTC.

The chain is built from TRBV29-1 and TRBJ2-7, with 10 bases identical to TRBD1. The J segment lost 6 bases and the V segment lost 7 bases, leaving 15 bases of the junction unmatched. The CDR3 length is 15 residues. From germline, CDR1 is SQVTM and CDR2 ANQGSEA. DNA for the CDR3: TGCAGCGCCAAGACCGGGACAGGGGTTCTTCGCGAGCAGTACTTC. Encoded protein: CSAKTGTGVLREQYF.

CDR3 DNA: TGTGCCAGCCGACAGGGTCTTGGAGACACTGAAGCTTTCTTT. It translates to CASRQGLGDTEAFF. V usage is TRBV6-1 and J usage is TRBJ1-1; 7 positions match TRBD1. V was pared by 8 bases and J by 3 bases, with 9 bases of the junction left unmatched. This CDR3 has 14 residues. The germline CDR1 and CDR2 sequences are MNHNS and SASEGT.

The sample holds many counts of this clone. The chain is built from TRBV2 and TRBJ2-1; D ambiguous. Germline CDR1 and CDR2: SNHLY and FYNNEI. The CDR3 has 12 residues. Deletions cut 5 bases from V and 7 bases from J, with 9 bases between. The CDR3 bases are TGTGCCAGCAGTCCCCTAGAAAATGAGCAGTTCTTC. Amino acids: CASSPLENEQFF.

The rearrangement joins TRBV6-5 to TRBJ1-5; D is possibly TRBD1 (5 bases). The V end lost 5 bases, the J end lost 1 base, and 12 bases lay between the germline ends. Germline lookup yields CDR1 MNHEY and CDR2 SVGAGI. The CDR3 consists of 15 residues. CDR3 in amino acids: CASSLYRDSNQPQHF. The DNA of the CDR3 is TGTGCCAGCAGTCTGTACCGGGACAGCAATCAGCCCCAGCATTTT.

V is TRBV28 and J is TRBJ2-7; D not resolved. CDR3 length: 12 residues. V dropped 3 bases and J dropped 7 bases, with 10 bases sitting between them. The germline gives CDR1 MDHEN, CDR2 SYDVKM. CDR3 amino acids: CASSLVGDEQYF. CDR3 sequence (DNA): TGTGCCAGCAGTTTGGTCGGTGATGAGCAGTACTTC.

The CDR3 spells CASGKNIQENEQYF. The DNA of the CDR3 is TGTGCCAGCGGAAAGAACATACAGGAAAACGAGCAGTACTTC. The V call is TRBV2, the J call TRBJ2-7, with TRBD1 as a possible D gene (5 bases). The germline V and J ends were trimmed by 8 bases and 5 bases, with 19 bases remaining between them. Germline CDR1 reads SNHLY; CDR2 reads FYNNEI. The CDR3 has 14 amino acids.

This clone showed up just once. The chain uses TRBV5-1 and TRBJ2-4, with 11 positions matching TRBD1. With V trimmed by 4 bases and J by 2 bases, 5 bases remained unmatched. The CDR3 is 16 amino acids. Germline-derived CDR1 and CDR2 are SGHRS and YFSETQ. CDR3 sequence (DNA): TGCGCCAGCAGCGCGGCGGACAGGGGGCCCAAAAACATTCAGTACTTC. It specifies CASSAADRGPKNIQYF. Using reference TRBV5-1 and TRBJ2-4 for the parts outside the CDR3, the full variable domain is KAGVTQTPRYLIKTRGQQVTLSCSPISGHRSVSWYQQTPGQGLQFLFEYFSETQRNKGNFPGRFSGRQFSNSRSEMNVSTLELGDSALYLCASSAADRGPKNIQYFGAGTRLSVL.

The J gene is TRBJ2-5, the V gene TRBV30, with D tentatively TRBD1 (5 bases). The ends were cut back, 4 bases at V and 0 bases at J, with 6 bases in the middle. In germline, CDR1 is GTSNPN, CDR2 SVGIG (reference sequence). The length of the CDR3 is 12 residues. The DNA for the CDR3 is TGTGCCTGGAAGGGGAACCAAGAGACCCAGTACTTC. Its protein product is CAWKGNQETQYF. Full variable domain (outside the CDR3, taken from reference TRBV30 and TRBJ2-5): SQTIHQWPATLVQPVGSPLSLECTVEGTSNPNLYWYRQAAGRGLQLLFYSVGIGQISSEVPQNLSASRPQDRQFILSSKKLLLSDSGFYLCAWKGNQETQYFGPGTRLLVL.